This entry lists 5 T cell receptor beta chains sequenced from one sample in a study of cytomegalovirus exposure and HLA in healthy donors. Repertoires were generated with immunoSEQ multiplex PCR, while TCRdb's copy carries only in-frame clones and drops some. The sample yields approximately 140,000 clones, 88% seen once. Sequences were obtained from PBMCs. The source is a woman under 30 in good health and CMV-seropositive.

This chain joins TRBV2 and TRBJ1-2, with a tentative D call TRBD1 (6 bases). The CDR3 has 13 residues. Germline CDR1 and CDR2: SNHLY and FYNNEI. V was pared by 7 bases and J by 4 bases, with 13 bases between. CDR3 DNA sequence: TGTGCCAGCATGGGGACATTTGGCTATGGCTACACCTTC. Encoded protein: CASMGTFGYGYTF.

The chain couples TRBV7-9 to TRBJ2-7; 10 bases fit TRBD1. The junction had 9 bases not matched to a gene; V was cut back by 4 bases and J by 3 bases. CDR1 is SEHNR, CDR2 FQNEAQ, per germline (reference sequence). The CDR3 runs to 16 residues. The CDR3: CASSSSMTGGNYEQYF. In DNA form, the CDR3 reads TGTGCCAGCAGCTCCTCCATGACAGGGGGCAACTACGAGCAGTACTTC.

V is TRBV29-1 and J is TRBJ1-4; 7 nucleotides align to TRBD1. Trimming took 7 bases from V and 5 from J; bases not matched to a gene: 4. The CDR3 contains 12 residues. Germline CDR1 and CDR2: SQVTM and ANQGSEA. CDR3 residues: CSARDSNEKLFF. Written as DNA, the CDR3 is TGCAGCGCCCGGGACAGCAATGAAAAACTGTTTTTT.

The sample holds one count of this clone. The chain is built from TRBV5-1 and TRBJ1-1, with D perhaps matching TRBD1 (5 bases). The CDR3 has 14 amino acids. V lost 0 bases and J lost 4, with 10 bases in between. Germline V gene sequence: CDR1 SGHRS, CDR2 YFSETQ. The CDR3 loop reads CASSLVRGGTEAFF. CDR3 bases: TGCGCCAGCAGCTTGGTACGCGGGGGCACTGAAGCTTTCTTT.

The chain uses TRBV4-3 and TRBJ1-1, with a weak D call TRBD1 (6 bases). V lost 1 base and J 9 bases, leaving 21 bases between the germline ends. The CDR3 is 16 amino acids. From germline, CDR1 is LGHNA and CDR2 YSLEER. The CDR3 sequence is CASSQGWTGTRDKAFF. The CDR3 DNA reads TGCGCCAGCAGCCAAGGATGGACCGGGACAAGAGATAAAGCTTTCTTT.